This T cell receptor (gamma chain) is from a study of gamma delta lymphoproliferative disorders and STAT genes (dated by TCRdb to about 2018). Regarding the research as a whole: The LymphoTrack Dx TCRG Assay was used to build gamma-chain libraries from a minimum of 50 ng of genomic DNA. To confirm results, a couple of gamma-chain samples and all delta-chain samples were sequenced twice. Since no corresponding Invivoscribe delta assay was available, delta-chain libraries were prepared following the standard operating procedure of the EuroClonality-NGS working group. The study profiled TCR gamma and delta CDR3 repertoires by deep sequencing in Tgammadelta lymphoproliferative disease patients and healthy controls, within a larger immunophenotypic and STAT-mutation study. Study-level results and caveats: Almost every major gamma and delta clonotype found in patients was public, meaning shared with at least one healthy donor, with just a couple of gamma clonotypes being private to disease. The authors pointed out that NGS specificity may be lower at low frequencies, so whether leukemic clones are public or private needs to be confirmed. When whole repertoires were clustered, gamma repertoires from patients grouped apart from those of healthy controls, but delta repertoires did not separate between the groups. T cells in controls likely covered a range of maturation stages, whereas leukemic cells were skewed toward terminal effectors, which could potentially limit comparisons between patients and controls.

This clone is described as medium-sized (0.01 to 0.1%). It lacks a known antigen. No much larger clonotype is one base removed from it; base qualities were not supplied. The CDR3 covers 14 residues, taking in both the cysteine and the phenylalanine. The read is trimmed to its CDR3 DNA, 42 bases read in frame from base 1. Per the germline V gene, EGSTGY is the CDR1 and YDSYTSSV is the CDR2. Trimmed from V: 0 bases; trimmed from J: 3 bases; junction bases lacking a gene match: 1. Both library preparation methods relied on multiplex PCR with primers aimed at conserved V and J regions of the TCR genes. After purification and pooling, the amplicons were sequenced on an Illumina MiSeq platform. On the study's bioinformatics: V(D)J alignment, clonotype assembly and translation were done with MiXCR, while functionality assessment and CDR3 repertoire analyses were done with VDJtools. CDR3 was defined according to IMGT, and analyses were limited to productive sequences using functional genes, with ORF genes and pseudogenes excluded. A custom Python script was used to search all patients and controls for identical amino acid CDR3s of major clonotypes (frequency >=5%). A one-sided non-parametric Wilcoxon test was used to compare clonotype frequencies in patients versus controls. For TCRdb, the public reads were processed anew by CATT, and duplicate DNA sequences were folded into one row. These V and J calls are TCRdb output, not the study's own analysis. The sample data list more than 2,000 gamma-chain clones, and about 10% of these were observed just once. The top ten clonotypes cover less than 20% of the sample.

Genomic DNA from peripheral blood mononuclear cells isolated from patients and controls was used for TCR sequencing. As controls, approximately 23 healthy adult blood donors (median age about 61 years; about twelve males and around 11 females) were included and were matched to patients for age and sex. The chain is assembled from TRGV4 and TRGJP1. The J gene comes from matching the DNA to germline here; TCRdb lacks it. The sample comprised blood. This TCR came from a human donor in good health. The bases are TGTGCCACCTGGGATGGGTCCACTGGTTGGTTCAAGATATTT. This translates into CATWDGSTGWFKIF.